This T cell receptor beta chain came from a study of T cells in women clearing cervical HPV infection. Study information: Cases: HPV16-related CIN3 or worse on histology, 2 invasive cancers. With HLA typing for only a few women, HLA confounding remains possible. Cases' blood sampling followed lesion detection by median approximately 140 days (90 to 200).

HPV was found by MY09/MY11 PCR and dot-blot genotyping. Germline loops: CDR1 MNHNS, CDR2 SASEGT. The length of the CDR3 is 13 residues. Trimming removed 3 bases at V and 8 bases at J, with 10 bases between. About this clone itself: Read sequence stops 3 residues before the CDR3 end, and the germline J gene provides the missing end.

Profiling relied on immunoSEQ multiplex PCR, and the TCRdb table lists in-frame clones only, not all of them. This table holds about 23,000 clones. The J gene is TRBJ1-4, the V gene TRBV6-1; D unclear. This receptor was obtained from a woman aged 18 to 75 with a cervical HPV16 infection that either progressed to CIN3+ or cleared (not recorded which). Sequenced input: blood buffy coat. CDR3 DNA (partial): TGTGCCAGCAGTGATAAGCTCTGGGAAAAA. It is translated as CASSDKLWEK. From start to end, the CDR3 is CASSDKLWEKLFF.